Given below is one TCR beta chain in context. Its antigen remains unidentified. The protocol was immunoSEQ multiplex PCR, while the TCRdb copy is restricted to in-frame clones and leaves out a portion. Of about 39,000 clones in the sample, around 96% were seen once. Trimming removed 4 bases at V and 0 bases at J, with 20 bases between. The germline V gene has CDR1 SGHRS and CDR2 YFSETQ. The CDR3 extends over 17 amino acids. The sample comes from a study of graft-versus-host responses after intestinal transplantation. Study-wide results and caveats: In recipient marrow, GvH clones were found, and some appeared first in ileum or blood.

The sequence was obtained from a human donor who was the organ donor for an intestinal transplant. The V call is TRBV5-1, the J call TRBJ2-7; D tentatively fits TRBD1 or TRBD2 (7 bases each). This sample comprised unstimulated CD8+ T cells sorted from spleen or lymph node cells, obtained before transplant. Written as DNA, the CDR3 is TGCGCCAGCAGCCAGGGGGGTAGCGGGCCTCCCTCCTACGAGCAGTACTTC. Translated, it gives CASSQGGSGPPSYEQYF.